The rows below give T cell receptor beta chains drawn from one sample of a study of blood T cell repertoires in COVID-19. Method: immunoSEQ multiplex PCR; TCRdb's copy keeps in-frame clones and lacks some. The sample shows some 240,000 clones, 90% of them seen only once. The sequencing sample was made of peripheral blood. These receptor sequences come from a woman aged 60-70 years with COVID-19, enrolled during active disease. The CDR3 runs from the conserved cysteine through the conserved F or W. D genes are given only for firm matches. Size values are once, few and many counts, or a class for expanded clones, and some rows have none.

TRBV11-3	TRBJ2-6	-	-	CASSESLSGANVLTF	TGTGCCAGCAGCGAGAGCCTCTCTGGGGCCAACGTCCTGACTTTC
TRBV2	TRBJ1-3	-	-	CASMALLGLISGNTIYF	TGTGCCAGCATGGCGCTCTTGGGACTAATCTCTGGAAACACCATATATTTT
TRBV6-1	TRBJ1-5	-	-	CASSEGRVGNQPQHF	TGTGCCAGCAGTGAGGGGAGGGTGGGCAATCAGCCCCAGCATTTT
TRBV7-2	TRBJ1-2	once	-	CASSEQVGYGYTF	TGTGCCAGCAGCGAACAGGTCGGCTATGGCTACACCTTC
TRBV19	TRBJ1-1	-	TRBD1	CASIWTGTTEAFF	TGTGCCAGTATTTGGACAGGGACCACTGAAGCTTTCTTT
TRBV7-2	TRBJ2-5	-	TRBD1	CASSSDRVETQYF	TGTGCCAGCAGCTCCGACAGGGTAGAGACCCAGTACTTC
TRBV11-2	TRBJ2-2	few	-	CASSLEIVSGGELFF	TGTGCCAGCAGCCTCGAAATTGTATCAGGCGGGGAGCTGTTTTTT
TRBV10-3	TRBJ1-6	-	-	CAISETPQGDSPLHF	TGTGCCATCAGTGAGACCCCACAGGGAGACTCACCCCTCCACTTT
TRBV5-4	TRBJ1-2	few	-	CASGLATGLNYGYTF	TGTGCCAGCGGATTGGCCACGGGACTCAACTATGGCTACACCTTC
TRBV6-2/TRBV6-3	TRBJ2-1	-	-	CASSSFNEQFF	TGTGCCAGCAGTTCTTTCAATGAGCAGTTCTTC
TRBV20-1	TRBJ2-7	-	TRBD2	CSASSFLAGGEEQYF	TGCAGTGCTAGTAGTTTCCTAGCGGGGGGGGAAGAGCAGTACTTC
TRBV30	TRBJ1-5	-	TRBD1	CAWTDRGDQPQHF	TGTGCCTGGACGGACAGGGGGGATCAGCCCCAGCATTTT
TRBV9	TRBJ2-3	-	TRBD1	CASSPRQGTDTQYF	TGTGCCAGCAGCCCCAGACAGGGGACAGATACGCAGTATTTT
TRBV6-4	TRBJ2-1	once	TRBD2	CASSGEGTSGGGYNEQFF	TGTGCCAGCAGTGGAGAGGGGACTAGCGGGGGGGGCTACAATGAGCAGTTCTTC
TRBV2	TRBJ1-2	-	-	CASSAVIGYTF	TGTGCCAGCAGTGCGGTCATCGGCTACACCTTC
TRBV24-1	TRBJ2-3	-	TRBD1	CATSDPGQGSDTQYF	TGTGCCACCAGTGATCCGGGACAGGGATCCGATACGCAGTATTTT
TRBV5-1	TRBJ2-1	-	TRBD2	CASSSQGLAGGDNEQFF	TGCGCCAGCAGCTCCCAAGGACTAGCGGGGGGGGACAATGAGCAGTTCTTC
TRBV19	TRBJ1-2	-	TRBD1	CASSIPTRRAKGQGLVYGYTF	TGTGCCAGTAGCATACCAACGCGGAGGGCGAAGGGACAGGGCCTTGTCTATGGCTACACCTTC
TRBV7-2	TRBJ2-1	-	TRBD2	CASSLARLAGGDNEQFF	TGTGCCAGCAGCTTAGCGCGGCTAGCGGGGGGGGATAATGAGCAGTTCTTC
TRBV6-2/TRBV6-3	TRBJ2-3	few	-	CASSYGGQGSDTQYF	TGTGCCAGCAGTTATGGGGGCCAGGGCTCAGATACGCAGTATTTT
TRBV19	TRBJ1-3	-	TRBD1	CASSFTRGPTGNTIYF	TGTGCCAGTAGTTTTACCAGGGGGCCCACTGGAAACACCATATATTTT
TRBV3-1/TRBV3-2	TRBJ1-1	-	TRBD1	CASSQPGTGGATEAFF	TGTGCCAGCAGCCAACCAGGGACAGGGGGGGCCACTGAAGCTTTCTTT
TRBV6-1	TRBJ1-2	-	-	CASSEAGRGRGGGYTF	TGTGCCAGCAGTGAAGCAGGGAGAGGGAGGGGAGGTGGCTACACCTTC
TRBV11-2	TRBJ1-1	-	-	CASSFGGSVTEAFF	TGTGCCAGCAGCTTCGGGGGTTCAGTCACTGAAGCTTTCTTT
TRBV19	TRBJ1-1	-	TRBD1	CASSIVGTANTEAFF	TGTGCCAGTAGTATAGTTGGGACAGCGAACACTGAAGCTTTCTTT
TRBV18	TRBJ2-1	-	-	CASSPPPAGAYNEQFF	TGTGCCAGCTCACCTCCCCCGGCAGGGGCCTACAATGAGCAGTTCTTC
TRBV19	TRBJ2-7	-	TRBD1	CASSLDRAYEQYF	TGTGCCAGTAGTTTGGACAGGGCCTACGAGCAGTACTTC
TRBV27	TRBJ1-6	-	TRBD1	CASRAGQVNNSPLHF	TGTGCCAGTAGAGCTGGACAGGTTAATAATTCACCCCTCCACTTT
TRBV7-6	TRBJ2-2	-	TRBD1	CASSLEGTGGGGRTGELFF	TGTGCCAGCAGCTTAGAAGGGACAGGAGGTGGTGGGAGAACCGGGGAGCTGTTTTTT
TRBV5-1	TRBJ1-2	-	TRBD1	CASSSGTANYGYTF	TGCGCCAGCAGCTCCGGGACAGCTAACTATGGCTACACCTTC
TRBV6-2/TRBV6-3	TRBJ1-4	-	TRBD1	CASSYLGQDRTNEKLFF	TGTGCCAGCAGTTATCTTGGACAGGACCGAACTAATGAAAAACTGTTTTTT
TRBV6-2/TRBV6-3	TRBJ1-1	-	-	CASSFPGESTEAFF	TGTGCCAGCAGTTTTCCAGGGGAGTCTACTGAAGCTTTCTTT